The T cell receptor (beta chain) described here comes from a study of blood T cells in healthy people across ages. There are a few counts of this clonotype. Its matching antigen is unknown. Study-wide results and caveats: Researchers report that TCR beta diversity correlated strongly with naive T cell percentage. Greater diversity and more naive CD4+ cells were seen in long-lived donors than in aged donors.

Per the germline V gene, CDR1 is SQVTM and CDR2 is ANQGSEA. V was trimmed by 7 bases and J by 6 bases, leaving 13 bases between them. This CDR3 spans 12 amino acids. Caucasian individuals from Russia who were healthy and aged roughly 6 to 95 acted as donors. Researchers report isolating at least 6 million PBMCs per sample. Alongside a J-beta primer mix, a sample-barcoded 5' primer served in a second PCR lasting roughly 6 to 11 cycles. A single record per CDR3 protein comes from TCRdb applying MiXCR to the 5' RACE reads. The sample lists 1,300,000 or so distinct CDR3 sequences; around 55% were seen once.

Sequencing was performed on blood. The TCR was taken from a man aged 18-30 years in good health. The chain carries TRBV29-1 and TRBJ2-1; TRBD1 or TRBD2 may be the D gene (5 bases each). CDR3 in amino acids: CSDGTLPNEQFF. The CDR3 DNA is TGCAGCGACGGGACCCTACCCAATGAGCAGTTCTTC.